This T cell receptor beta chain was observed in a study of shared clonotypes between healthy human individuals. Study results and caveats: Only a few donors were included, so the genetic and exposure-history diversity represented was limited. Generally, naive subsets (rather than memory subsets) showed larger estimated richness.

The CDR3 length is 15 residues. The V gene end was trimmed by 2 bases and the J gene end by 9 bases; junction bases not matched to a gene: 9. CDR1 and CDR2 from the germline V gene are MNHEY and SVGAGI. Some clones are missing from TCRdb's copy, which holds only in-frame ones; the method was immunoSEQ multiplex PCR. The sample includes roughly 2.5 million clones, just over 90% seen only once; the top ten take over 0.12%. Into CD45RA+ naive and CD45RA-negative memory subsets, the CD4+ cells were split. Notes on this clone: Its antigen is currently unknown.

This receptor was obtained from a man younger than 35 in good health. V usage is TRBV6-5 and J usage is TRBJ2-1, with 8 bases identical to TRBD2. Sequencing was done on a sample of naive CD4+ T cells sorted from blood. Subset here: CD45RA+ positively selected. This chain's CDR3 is CASSYQEGLGGEQFF. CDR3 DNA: TGTGCCAGCAGTTACCAGGAGGGACTAGGGGGTGAGCAGTTCTTC.